This T cell receptor (beta chain) came from a study of CD8 T cells in ankylosing spondylitis. In this sample, this clonotype turned up many times. Its antigen is not identified. Construction of TCR beta libraries was performed using quantitative 5'-RACE with molecular barcodes. TCRdb passed the 5' RACE reads through MiXCR, listing each CDR3 protein once. This sample has about 27,000 distinct CDR3 sequences, with 7.9% found just once. Study-level points and caveats: The study looked at matched synovial fluid samples from ankylosing spondylitis patients. Disease-linked clones were reported to be significantly enriched there. Ankylosing spondylitis blood appeared to be characterized by a TCR beta motif of eight or nine highly homologous variants.

V gave up 2 bases and J gave up 3 bases, with 9 bases separating them. CDR3 length: 14 amino acids. Germline CDR1 reads SGHRS; CDR2 reads YFSETQ. The chain combines TRBV5-1 with TRBJ2-1, with D possibly TRBD1 on 5 matching bases. Sequenced material: blood. The sequence was collected from a male donor with ankylosing spondylitis or in good health (not recorded which). The chain's CDR3 is CASSFQGGYNEQFF. CDR3 DNA sequence: TGCGCCAGCAGCTTTCAGGGCGGCTACAATGAGCAGTTCTTC.